A selection of T cell receptor beta chains follows, all from one sample in a study of T cell repertoires in ileal Crohn's disease. TCRdb keeps only in-frame clones here, not all; method: immunoSEQ multiplex PCR. The data hold more than 9,000 clones, with around 77% observed a single time. The sample comprised ileal tissue. The receptors stem from an adult with Crohn's disease. Both conserved end residues are part of each CDR3. The D gene is left open where the match is weak. Clone size is not always given. Where it is, it says once, few, many or a class for expanded clones.

D gene	J gene	V gene	clone size	CDR3 DNA	CDR3 protein
-	TRBJ1-5	TRBV7-8	-	TGTGCCAGCAGCCTGGGGGGGAAACCCCAGCCCCAGCATTTT	CASSLGGKPQPQHF
-	TRBJ1-1	TRBV7-8	-	TGTGCCAGCAGCTTAGCGCAGACTGAAGCTTTCTTT	CASSLAQTEAFF
TRBD2	TRBJ2-1	TRBV7-9	-	TGTGCCAGCAGCTCCCTAGCGGGGGGGCAGATTGAGCAGTTCTTC	CASSSLAGGQIEQFF
-	TRBJ2-2	TRBV6-1	-	TGTGCCAGCAGTACCGGACAGCCCAGGGAGCTGTTTTTT	CASSTGQPRELFF
TRBD1	TRBJ2-2	TRBV29-1	-	TGCAGCGTAGGACAGGGAACCGGGGAGCTGTTTTTT	CSVGQGTGELFF
TRBD1	TRBJ1-2	TRBV10-3	-	TGTGCCATCAGAGAGTACAGGGGGCTCGACTATGGCTACACCTTC	CAIREYRGLDYGYTF
-	TRBJ1-3	TRBV7-2	few	TGTGCCAGCAGCTTGTTCAGGGGTATCTCTGGAAACACCATATATTTT	CASSLFRGISGNTIYF
-	TRBJ2-7	TRBV11-2	few	TGTGCCAGCAGCTTTTACAGGAGAGTCGAGCAGTACTTC	CASSFYRRVEQYF
TRBD1	TRBJ2-7	TRBV29-1	-	TGCAGCGGGACCGGACAGGGGGCCTACGAGCAGTACTTC	CSGTGQGAYEQYF
-	TRBJ1-1	TRBV6-1	-	TGTGCCAGCAGTGCCCGGTGGACAGAAGCTTTCTTT	CASSARWTEAFF
-	TRBJ1-2	TRBV7-2	-	TGTGCCAGCAGCTTAGAATGGGGGGGTCAAGGCTATGGCTACACCTTC	CASSLEWGGQGYGYTF
-	TRBJ1-2	TRBV11-3	-	TGTGCCAGCAGCTTAGATGGGGACGGAGGGTACTATGGCTACACCTTC	CASSLDGDGGYYGYTF
-	TRBJ2-7	TRBV27	-	TGTGCCAGCAGTCCGAGACAGGACTACGAGCAGTACTTC	CASSPRQDYEQYF
TRBD1	TRBJ1-2	TRBV27	-	TGTGCCAGCAGTTTAAGGGCCCCCGGCTCAAGGACAGGGTTCTATGGCTACACCTTC	CASSLRAPGSRTGFYGYTF
TRBD2	TRBJ2-7	TRBV29-1	-	TGCAGCGTTGGGACTAGCGGGAGCCTTCAGTACTTC	CSVGTSGSLQYF
TRBD1	TRBJ1-4	TRBV7-8	-	TGTGCCAGCAGCTTAGGCAGGGGGAACGGAAAACTGTTTTTT	CASSLGRGNGKLFF
TRBD1	TRBJ1-1	TRBV7-8	-	TGTGCCAGCAGCTCAGGGGGCCTTGAAGCTTTCTTT	CASSSGGLEAFF
-	TRBJ1-3	TRBV6-5	-	TGTGCCAGCAGTTACTTGAGCTCTGGAAACACCATATATTTT	CASSYLSSGNTIYF
-	TRBJ1-2	TRBV6-1	few	TGTGCCACCAGGGAGGCAGGACTTGGCTACACCTTC	CATREAGLGYTF
TRBD1	TRBJ1-4	TRBV5-1	-	TGCGCCAGCAGCCTGGGACAGGGGGCGGCAAGTGAAAAACTGTTTTTT	CASSLGQGAASEKLFF
-	TRBJ2-7	TRBV18	once	TGTGCCAGCTCACCGCGGGACAGCACCTACGAGCAGTACTTC	CASSPRDSTYEQYF
TRBD1	TRBJ1-4	TRBV19	-	TGTGCCAGTAGCACCGGACAGGCTCCAACTAATGAAAAACTGTTTTTT	CASSTGQAPTNEKLFF